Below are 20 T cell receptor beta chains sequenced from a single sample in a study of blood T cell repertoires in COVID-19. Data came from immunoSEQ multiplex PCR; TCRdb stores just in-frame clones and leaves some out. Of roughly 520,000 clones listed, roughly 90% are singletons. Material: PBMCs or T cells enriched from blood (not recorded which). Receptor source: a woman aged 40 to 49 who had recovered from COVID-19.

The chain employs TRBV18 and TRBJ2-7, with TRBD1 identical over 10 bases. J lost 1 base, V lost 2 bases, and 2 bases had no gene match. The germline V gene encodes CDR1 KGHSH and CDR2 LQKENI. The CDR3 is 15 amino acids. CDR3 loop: CASSPWTGGSYEQYF. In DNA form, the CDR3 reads TGTGCCAGCTCACCATGGACAGGGGGTTCCTACGAGCAGTACTTC.

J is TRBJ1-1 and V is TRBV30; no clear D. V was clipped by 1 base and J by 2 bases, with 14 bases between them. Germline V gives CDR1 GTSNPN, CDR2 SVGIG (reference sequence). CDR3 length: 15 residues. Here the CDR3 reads CAWSGQVDTNTEAFF. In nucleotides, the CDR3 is TGTGCCTGGAGTGGGCAGGTCGATACTAACACTGAAGCTTTCTTT.

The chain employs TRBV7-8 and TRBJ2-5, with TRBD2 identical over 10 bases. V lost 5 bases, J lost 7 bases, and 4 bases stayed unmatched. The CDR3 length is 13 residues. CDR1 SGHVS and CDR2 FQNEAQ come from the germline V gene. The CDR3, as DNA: TGTGCCAGCAGCCCTAGCGGGAGAGGGACCCAGTACTTC. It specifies CASSPSGRGTQYF.

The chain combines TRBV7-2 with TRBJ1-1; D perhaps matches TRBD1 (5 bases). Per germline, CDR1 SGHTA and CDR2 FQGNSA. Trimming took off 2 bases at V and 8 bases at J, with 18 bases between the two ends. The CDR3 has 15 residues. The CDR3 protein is CASSLSWSRQSEAFF. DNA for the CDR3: TGTGCCAGCAGCTTATCTTGGTCCCGACAGTCAGAAGCTTTCTTT.

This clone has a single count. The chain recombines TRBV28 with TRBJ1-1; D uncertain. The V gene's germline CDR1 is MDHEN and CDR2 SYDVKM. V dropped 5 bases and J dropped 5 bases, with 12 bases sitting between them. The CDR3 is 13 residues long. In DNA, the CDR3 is TGTGCCAGCAGTACAAGGATCGGGACTGAAGCTTTCTTT. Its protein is CASSTRIGTEAFF.

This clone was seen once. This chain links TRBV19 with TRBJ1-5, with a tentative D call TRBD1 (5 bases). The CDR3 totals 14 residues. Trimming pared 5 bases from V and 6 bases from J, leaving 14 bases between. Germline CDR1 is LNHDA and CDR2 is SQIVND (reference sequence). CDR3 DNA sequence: TGTGCCAGTAGTCCCCAGGGTAGCCCTCAGCCCCAGCATTTT. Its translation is CASSPQGSPQPQHF.

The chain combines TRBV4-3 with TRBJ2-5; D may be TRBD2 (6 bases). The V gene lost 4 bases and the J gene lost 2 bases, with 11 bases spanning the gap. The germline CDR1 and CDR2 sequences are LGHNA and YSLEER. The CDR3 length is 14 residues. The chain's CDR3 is CASSPGGSQETQYF. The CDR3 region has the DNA TGCGCCAGCAGCCCCGGAGGGTCACAAGAGACCCAGTACTTC.

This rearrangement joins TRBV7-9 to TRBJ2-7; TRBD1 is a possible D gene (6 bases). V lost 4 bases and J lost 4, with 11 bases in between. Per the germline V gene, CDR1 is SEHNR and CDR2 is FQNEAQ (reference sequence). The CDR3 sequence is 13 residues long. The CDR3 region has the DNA TGTGCCAGCAGCTATGGACAGCTTTACGAGCAGTACTTC. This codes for CASSYGQLYEQYF.

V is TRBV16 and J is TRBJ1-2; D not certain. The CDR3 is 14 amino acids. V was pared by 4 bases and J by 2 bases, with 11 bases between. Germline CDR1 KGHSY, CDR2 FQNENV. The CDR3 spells CASSRRSTNYGYTF. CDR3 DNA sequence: TGTGCCAGCAGCCGGCGGAGTACCAACTATGGCTACACCTTC.

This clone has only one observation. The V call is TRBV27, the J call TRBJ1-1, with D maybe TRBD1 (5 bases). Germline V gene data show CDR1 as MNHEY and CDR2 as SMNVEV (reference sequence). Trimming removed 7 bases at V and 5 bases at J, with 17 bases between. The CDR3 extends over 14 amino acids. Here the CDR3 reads CASTKPGGGTEAFF. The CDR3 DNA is TGTGCCAGCACCAAACCCGGGGGGGGGACTGAAGCTTTCTTT.

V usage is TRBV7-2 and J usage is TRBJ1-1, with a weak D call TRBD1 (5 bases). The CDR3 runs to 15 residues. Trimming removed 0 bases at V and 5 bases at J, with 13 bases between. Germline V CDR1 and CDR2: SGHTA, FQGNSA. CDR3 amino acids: CASSLAQGVRTEAFF. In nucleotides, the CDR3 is TGTGCCAGCAGCTTAGCGCAGGGTGTGAGGACTGAAGCTTTCTTT.

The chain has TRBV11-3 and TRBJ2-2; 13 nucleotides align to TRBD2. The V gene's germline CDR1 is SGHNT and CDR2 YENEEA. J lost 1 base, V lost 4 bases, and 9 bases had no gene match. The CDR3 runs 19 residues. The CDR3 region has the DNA TGTGCCAGCAGCTCCCGGACTAGCGGGAGAACGGTGAACACCGGGGAGCTGTTTTTT. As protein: CASSSRTSGRTVNTGELFF.

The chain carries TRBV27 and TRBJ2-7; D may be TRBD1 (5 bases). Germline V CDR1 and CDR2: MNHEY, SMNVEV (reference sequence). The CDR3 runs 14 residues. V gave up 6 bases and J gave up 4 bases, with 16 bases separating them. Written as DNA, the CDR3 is TGTGCCAGCAGCAAGCCAGGGCTTGGGTACGAGCAGTACTTC. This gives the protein CASSKPGLGYEQYF.

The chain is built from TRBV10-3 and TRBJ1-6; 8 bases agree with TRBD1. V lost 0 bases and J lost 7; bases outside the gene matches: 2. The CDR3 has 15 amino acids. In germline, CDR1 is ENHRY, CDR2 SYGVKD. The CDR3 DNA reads TGTGCCATCAGTGAGTCGGCAGGGGGCAATTCACCCCTCCACTTT. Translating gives CAISESAGGNSPLHF.

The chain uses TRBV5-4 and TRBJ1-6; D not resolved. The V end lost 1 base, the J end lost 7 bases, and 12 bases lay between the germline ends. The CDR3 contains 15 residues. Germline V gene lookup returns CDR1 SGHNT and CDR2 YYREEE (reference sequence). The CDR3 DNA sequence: TGTGCCAGCAGCTTGAGAGGGCTTGGGAATTCACCCCTCCACTTT. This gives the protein CASSLRGLGNSPLHF.

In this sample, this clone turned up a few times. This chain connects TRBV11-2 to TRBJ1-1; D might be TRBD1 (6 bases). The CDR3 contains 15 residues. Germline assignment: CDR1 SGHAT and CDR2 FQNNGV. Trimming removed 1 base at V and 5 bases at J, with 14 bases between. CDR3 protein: CASSLARGGGTEAFF. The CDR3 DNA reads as TGTGCCAGCAGCTTAGCAAGAGGGGGGGGGACTGAAGCTTTCTTT. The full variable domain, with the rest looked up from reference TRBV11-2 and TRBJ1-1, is EAGVAQSPRYKIIEKRQSVAFWCNPISGHATLYWYQQILGQGPKLLIQFQNNGVVDDSQLPKDRFSAERLKGVDSTLKIQPAKLEDSAVYLCASSLARGGGTEAFFGQGTRLTVV.

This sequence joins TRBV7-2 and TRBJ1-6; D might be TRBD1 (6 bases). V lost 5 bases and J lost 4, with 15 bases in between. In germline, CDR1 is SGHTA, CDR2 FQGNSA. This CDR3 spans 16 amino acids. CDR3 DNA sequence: TGTGCCAGCAGCGACCTGGACAGATTTTATAATTCACCCCTCCACTTT. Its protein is CASSDLDRFYNSPLHF.

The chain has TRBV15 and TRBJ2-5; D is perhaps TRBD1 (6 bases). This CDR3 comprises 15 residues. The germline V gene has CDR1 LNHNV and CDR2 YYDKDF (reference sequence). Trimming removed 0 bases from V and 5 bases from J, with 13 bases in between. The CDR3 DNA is TGTGCCACCAGCAGAGACCCACTAACAGGGGAGACCCAGTACTTC. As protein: CATSRDPLTGETQYF.

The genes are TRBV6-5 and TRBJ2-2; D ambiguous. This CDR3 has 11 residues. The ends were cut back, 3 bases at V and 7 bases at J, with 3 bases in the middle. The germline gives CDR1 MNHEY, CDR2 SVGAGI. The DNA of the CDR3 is TGTGCCAGCAGTTATTACGGGGAGCTGTTTTTT. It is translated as CASSYYGELFF.

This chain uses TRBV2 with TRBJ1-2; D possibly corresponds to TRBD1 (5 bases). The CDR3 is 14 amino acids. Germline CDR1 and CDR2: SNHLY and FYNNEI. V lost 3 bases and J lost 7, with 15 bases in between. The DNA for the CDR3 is TGTGCCAGCAGTGACCAGGGTGGGTCCGGTGGCTACACCTTC. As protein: CASSDQGGSGGYTF.